This passage covers 21 T cell receptor beta chains from one sample sequenced in a study of early T cells in non-severe SARS-CoV-2 infection. In TCRdb, the 5' RACE reads were re-called with MiXCR into one record per CDR3 protein. The profile shows roughly 49,000 distinct CDR3 sequences, 3.5% to 4.5% of them singletons. Material: whole blood. The receptors shown here come from an adult who was a healthcare worker with PCR-confirmed SARS-CoV-2 infection or an uninfected control (not recorded which).

The genes are TRBV10-2 and TRBJ2-7; no clear D. CDR3 size: 12 residues. With 3 bases removed from V and 6 bases from J, the gap between germline ends came to 9 bases. Germline V gene sequence: CDR1 WSHSY, CDR2 SAAADI. CDR3 nucleotides: TGCGCCAGCAGTGACCTGGGAAGCGAGCAGTACTTC. Residues: CASSDLGSEQYF.

This clonotype was picked up many times. The chain recombines TRBV10-3 with TRBJ1-1, with D hard to call. Germline V lookup: CDR1 ENHRY, CDR2 SYGVKD. The CDR3 is made up of 13 amino acids. Between the trimmed V and J ends, which lost 10 bases and 5 bases, there was a span of 17 bases. The CDR3, as DNA: TGTGCCACCGGCAAAGGAGGAGGGACTGAAGCTTTCTTT. Translating it yields CATGKGGGTEAFF.

This clonotype was observed at least ten times. The chain combines TRBV29-1 with TRBJ1-2; D is undetermined. V lost 3 bases and J 6 bases, leaving 8 bases between the germline ends. There are 11 residues in the CDR3. The germline CDR1 and CDR2 sequences are SQVTM and ANQGSEA. CDR3 nucleotides: TGCAGCGTTGAGGCCGAGAATGGCTACACCTTC. Translating it yields CSVEAENGYTF. Variable domain in full (rest from reference TRBV29-1 and TRBJ1-2): SAVISQKPSRDICQRGTSLTIQCQVDSQVTMMFWYRQQPGQSLTLIATANQGSEATYESGFVIDKFPISRPNLTFSTLTVSNMSPEDSSIYLCSVEAENGYTFGSGTRLTVV.

This clonotype was seen at least ten times. J is TRBJ2-1 and V is TRBV29-1; 9 bases match TRBD2. CDR3 length: 17 amino acids. V was clipped by 2 bases and J by 7 bases; unmatched bases: 15. Per the germline V gene, CDR1 is SQVTM and CDR2 is ANQGSEA. For the CDR3, the DNA is TGCAGCGTTGAAAACCCGCTAGCGGGATACATGGGAAATGAGCAGTTCTTC. Protein: CSVENPLAGYMGNEQFF.

This clonotype has at least ten counts. This chain connects TRBV5-8 to TRBJ2-2, with D hard to call. Looked up from germline, CDR1 is SGHTS and CDR2 is YDEGEE. CDR3 size: 14 residues. Trimming took off 1 base at V and 5 bases at J, with 9 bases between the two ends. The CDR3 bases are TGTGCCAGCAGCTTGTTGGGCGGAACCGGGGAGCTGTTTTTT. It encodes CASSLLGGTGELFF.

Many counts were recorded for this clonotype. V usage is TRBV2 and J usage is TRBJ2-3; weak D call: TRBD2 (6 bases). The CDR3 runs to 15 residues. Germline CDR1 is SNHLY and CDR2 is FYNNEI. The V gene lost 2 bases and the J gene lost 2 bases, with 11 bases spanning the gap. CDR3 in amino acids: CASSESRTTTDTQYF. Written as DNA, the CDR3 is TGTGCCAGCAGTGAATCCCGGACTACCACAGATACGCAGTATTTT.

In its sample, this clonotype was seen many times. The chain combines TRBV6-1 with TRBJ1-6; D unclear. The germline CDR1 and CDR2 sequences are MNHNS and SASEGT. The V end lost 6 bases, the J end lost 7 bases, and 7 bases lay between the germline ends. CDR3 length equals 12 residues. Written as DNA, the CDR3 is TGTGCCAGCAGCTTCGGGAATTCACCCCTCCACTTT. Translated: CASSFGNSPLHF.

This clonotype was counted many times. The chain joins TRBV7-3 to TRBJ2-1, with 11 positions matching TRBD2. Germline V gives CDR1 SGHTA, CDR2 FQGTGA. Trimming took 5 bases from V and 5 from J; bases not matched to a gene: 5. CDR3 length equals 15 residues. The CDR3 sequence: CASSRNSGGDNEQFF. Written as DNA, the CDR3 is TGTGCCAGCAGCCGCAATAGCGGGGGGGACAATGAGCAGTTCTTC.

The chain uses TRBV7-9 and TRBJ1-5; TRBD1 agrees at 7 bases. There are 16 residues in the CDR3. Germline V gene data show CDR1 as SEHNR and CDR2 as FQNEAQ (reference sequence). J gave up 7 bases and V 2 bases, and 11 bases lay outside the gene matches. The CDR3 protein is CASSLSLTGTGQPQHF. CDR3 sequence (DNA): TGTGCCAGCAGCTTATCCCTGACAGGGACGGGACAGCCCCAGCATTTT.

At least ten counts were recorded for this clonotype. This chain joins TRBV11-2 and TRBJ2-7, with D possibly TRBD1 on 6 matching bases. The CDR3 is 15 amino acids. Trimming took 0 bases from V and 4 from J, leaving 13 bases between them. Germline V gives CDR1 SGHAT, CDR2 FQNNGV. The CDR3, as DNA: TGTGCCAGCAGCTTAGATCTGGGCAGGGGTTACGAGCAGTACTTC. Protein: CASSLDLGRGYEQYF.

This clonotype was seen ten or more times. This chain links TRBV20-1 with TRBJ2-4; 12 nucleotides line up with TRBD2. Germline V gene sequence: CDR1 DFQATT, CDR2 SNEGSKA (reference sequence). The CDR3 consists of 18 residues. The ends lost 6 bases at V and 0 bases at J; junction bases unmatched: 12. In nucleotides, the CDR3 is TGCAGTGCCATAACTCTAGCGGGGGGGATCCTAGCCAAAAACATTCAGTACTTC. This codes for CSAITLAGGILAKNIQYF.

A few counts support this clonotype. V and J are TRBV27 and TRBJ2-7; TRBD1 matches 8 bases. V gave up 3 bases and J gave up 3 bases; unmatched junction bases: 1. CDR3 length: 13 residues. Germline CDR1 MNHEY, CDR2 SMNVEV (reference sequence). The CDR3 sequence is CASSFTGGYEQYF. CDR3 DNA: TGTGCCAGCAGTTTTACAGGGGGCTACGAGCAGTACTTC.

This chain uses TRBV5-6 with TRBJ2-5; 9 bases are a match to TRBD1. In germline, CDR1 is SGHDT, CDR2 YYEEEE. Losses at the gene ends were 4 bases for V and 5 bases for J; bases not matched to a gene: 6. The CDR3 is 14 amino acids. The DNA for the CDR3 is TGTGCCAGCAGCGTGGGACAGGGCTACGAGACCCAGTACTTC. Translation gives CASSVGQGYETQYF. The complete variable domain, with remaining parts taken from reference TRBV5-6 and TRBJ2-5, reads DAGVTQSPTHLIKTRGQQVTLRCSPKSGHDTVSWYQQALGQGPQFIFQYYEEEERQRGNFPDRFSGHQFPNYSSELNVNALLLGDSALYLCASSVGQGYETQYFGPGTRLLVL.

Many counts were recorded for this clonotype. The V and J genes are TRBV14 and TRBJ2-5, with D uncertain. The CDR3 is 15 amino acids. The V and J ends lost 4 bases and 5 bases respectively, with 17 bases between them. The germline CDR1 and CDR2 sequences are SGHDN and FVKESK. CDR3 in amino acids: CASSPLLGPEETQYF. The CDR3, as DNA: TGTGCCAGCAGCCCGCTCCTAGGACCAGAGGAGACCCAGTACTTC.

This clonotype was observed many times. The genes are TRBV13 and TRBJ2-3; 7 nucleotides match TRBD2. The V gene's germline CDR1 is PRHDT and CDR2 FYEKMQ (reference sequence). J lost 4 bases, V lost 5 bases, and 15 bases had no gene match. The CDR3 has 17 residues. CDR3 residues: CASSPPSGKRGPDTQYF. CDR3 in DNA: TGTGCCAGCAGCCCCCCCTCCGGAAAGCGGGGTCCAGATACGCAGTATTTT.

This clonotype was recorded at least ten times. The chain recombines TRBV6-2 or TRBV6-3 with TRBJ2-7; possible D gene TRBD1, 5 bases. The germline V gene encodes CDR1 MNHEY and CDR2 SVGEGT. V lost 5 bases and J 3 bases, leaving 8 bases between the germline ends. The CDR3 consists of 12 residues. The CDR3 reads CASSIGHYEQYF. As DNA, the CDR3 is TGTGCCAGCAGTATCGGACACTACGAGCAGTACTTC.

This clonotype was seen at least ten times. J is TRBJ2-1 and V is TRBV6-2 or TRBV6-3, with 7 bases matching TRBD2. From germline, CDR1 is MNHEY and CDR2 SVGEGT. With V trimmed by 6 bases and J by 10 bases, 6 bases remained unmatched. The CDR3 totals 12 residues. Written as DNA, the CDR3 is TGTGCCAGCAGGATTACGCGGGGGGAGCAGTTCTTC. Encoded protein: CASRITRGEQFF.

This clonotype was picked up many times. This CDR3 is CASSPREGGTEAFF. As DNA, the CDR3 is TGTGCCAGCAGCCCCCGGGAAGGGGGCACTGAAGCTTTCTTT. The V and J genes are TRBV3-1 and TRBJ1-1; D might be TRBD1 (6 bases). Germline V CDR1 and CDR2: LGHDT, YNNKEL (reference sequence). Between the trimmed V and J ends, which lost 4 bases and 4 bases, there was a span of 13 bases. The CDR3 is 14 residues long.

This chain uses TRBV11-2 with TRBJ2-7, with a possible D match to TRBD2 (5 bases). The V gene's germline CDR1 is SGHAT and CDR2 FQNNGV. Trimming removed 7 bases at V and 6 bases at J, with 22 bases between. This CDR3 is built from 15 residues. The CDR3 loop is CASMITGIAGSEQYF. The CDR3 DNA is TGTGCCAGCATGATAACCGGGATTGCTGGATCCGAGCAGTACTTC.

This clonotype has a count of ten or more. The rearrangement uses TRBV5-1 and TRBJ2-3; TRBD2 aligns across 7 bases. The germline V gene has CDR1 SGHRS and CDR2 YFSETQ. V lost 0 bases and J lost 0; bases outside the gene matches: 4. The CDR3 covers 16 residues. The CDR3 here is CASSLGLAESTDTQYF. The CDR3 DNA reads TGCGCCAGCAGCTTGGGCCTAGCGGAGAGCACAGATACGCAGTATTTT.

The chain couples TRBV4-2 to TRBJ2-3, with 13 bases lining up with TRBD2. The CDR3 contains 16 residues. Germline-derived CDR1 and CDR2 are LGHNA and YNFKEQ. J was trimmed by 2 bases and V by 4 bases; bases with no gene match: 3. CDR3 in DNA: TGTGCCAGCAGCCGGGGGACTAGCGGGGCCACAGATACGCAGTATTTT. This sequence encodes CASSRGTSGATDTQYF.